This is a list of T cell receptor beta chains from one sample in a study of response to subunit inactivated influenza vaccine. MiXCR was run by TCRdb on the RT-PCR reads, yielding one entry per CDR3 protein. The data contain around 750,000 distinct CDR3 sequences, 21% of them singletons. The sample in question was PBMCs from blood, obtained about 5 days after vaccination. These receptors were obtained from a man in his forties or fifties who received an inactivated influenza vaccine. Both conserved end residues are part of each CDR3. D genes are given only for firm matches. The size field is filled for only some rows; it gives once, few, many or a size class.

clone_size j_call d_call v_call cdr3_nt cdr3_aa
few TRBJ2-7 - TRBV10-2 TGCGCCAGCAAAAGGGGTGGATCCTACGAGCAGTACTTC CASKRGGSYEQYF
- TRBJ1-1 - TRBV7-3 TGTGCCAGCAGCGTAAGCGGGCGGCGCTCAATGAACACTGAAGCTTTCTTT CASSVSGRRSMNTEAFF
- TRBJ1-1 TRBD1 TRBV15 TGTGCCACCAGCAGATGGGACAGGACCACTGAAGCTTTCTTT CATSRWDRTTEAFF
- TRBJ2-7 - TRBV3-1 TGTGCCAGCAGCCAACACAGAACCTACGAGCAGTACTTC CASSQHRTYEQYF
- TRBJ2-3 TRBD2 TRBV9 TGTGCCAGCAGCGTAGGTATGCGGGGGGGCCGGGTCGCAGATACGCAGTATTTT CASSVGMRGGRVADTQYF
many TRBJ2-5 - TRBV20-1 TGCAGTGCTGTACAGACAGGGAGGCAAGAGACCCAGTACTTC CSAVQTGRQETQYF
few TRBJ2-5 - TRBV20-1 TGCAGTGCTGGCGGCGCGATTCAAGAGACCCAGTACTTC CSAGGAIQETQYF
- TRBJ2-2 TRBD1 TRBV14 TGTGCCAGCAGCCGGACTATTTGGTCCGACACTCCACAGGGGGCGGCTCGCGGGACCGGGGAGCTGTTTTTT CASSRTIWSDTPQGAARGTGELFF
- TRBJ2-3 - TRBV24-1 TGTGCCACCAGTGATTTGCGGGCTAGCATCGGGGCAGATACGCAGTATTTT CATSDLRASIGADTQYF
few TRBJ2-7 - TRBV12-3/TRBV12-4 TGTGCCAGCAGTCCATGGGGGGGGCTCGATAGCTCCTACGAGCAGTACTTC CASSPWGGLDSSYEQYF
- TRBJ1-4 TRBD1 TRBV18 TGTGCCAGCTCACCATTCTCGGACAGGCAAAAACTGTTTTTT CASSPFSDRQKLFF
- TRBJ2-1 TRBD1 TRBV7-2 TGTGCCAGCAGCTTCGGGACAGGGATCCATGAGCAGTTCTTC CASSFGTGIHEQFF
- TRBJ2-7 - TRBV5-1 TGCGCCAGCAGCCTCCAGGGGACAAGGGCCTACGAGCAGTACTTC CASSLQGTRAYEQYF
many TRBJ1-1 - TRBV5-1 TGTGCCAGCAGCTTAGAGGTGGGCACTGAAGCTTTCTTT CASSLEVGTEAFF
- TRBJ2-1 - TRBV5-6 TGTGCCAGCAGCTCCGGGACCCCCGAGCAGTTCTTC CASSSGTPEQFF
- TRBJ2-7 - TRBV7-8 TGTGCCAGCAGCTTAATACAGGCTACCTACGAGCAGTACTTC CASSLIQATYEQYF
few TRBJ2-4 - TRBV4-1 TGCGCCAGCAGCCAAGTGGGACACCAAAACATTCAGTACTTC CASSQVGHQNIQYF
- TRBJ2-4 - TRBV29-1 TGCAGCGTTTCCGACGGAGCCAAAAACATTCAGTACTTC CSVSDGAKNIQYF
- TRBJ1-1 - TRBV14 TGTGCCAGCAGCCAAGATAAGTGGGCACTGAACACTGAAGCTTTCTTT CASSQDKWALNTEAFF
few TRBJ1-2 TRBD1 TRBV30 TGTGCCTGGAGTACAGGGGGGGGCTACACCTTC CAWSTGGGYTF
many TRBJ2-5 TRBD2 TRBV7-2 TGTGCCAGCAGCGAAGTTTCTAGCGGGAGGGCGGAGACCCAGTACTTC CASSEVSSGRAETQYF
- TRBJ2-1 - TRBV15 TGTGCCACCAACCATAGGGGAAACAATGAGCAGTTCTTC CATNHRGNNEQFF
few TRBJ2-1 - TRBV12-3/TRBV12-4 TGTGCCAGCAGTTTAGGGGGTCTGTTGTTCTTC CASSLGGLLFF
few TRBJ2-1 - TRBV4-3 TGCGCCAGCGCAGGTCGCGTAAACTCCTACAATGAGCAGTTCTTC CASAGRVNSYNEQFF
- TRBJ2-5 - TRBV11-3 TGTGCCAGCAGCTACCGACAAGGAGAGACCCAGTACTTC CASSYRQGETQYF
few TRBJ2-5 TRBD2 TRBV18 TGTGCCAGCTCACCACCGAGGACTAGCGACCAAGAGACCCAGTACTTC CASSPPRTSDQETQYF
- TRBJ2-1 - TRBV5-1 TGCGCCAGCAGCCGTAGCTCTACCTCCTACAATGAGCAGTTCTTC CASSRSSTSYNEQFF
- TRBJ2-4 TRBD1 TRBV12-5 TGTGCTCCGAAGCGCGAGACAGGGTGTAATCCGGCCAAAAACATTCAGTACTTC CAPKRETGCNPAKNIQYF
few TRBJ1-4 - TRBV20-1 TGCAGTGCTGGTAGGACGGAAGAGAATGAAAAACTGTTTTTT CSAGRTEENEKLFF
- TRBJ2-3 - TRBV27 TGTGCCAGCAACCGACCCGGGGATACGCAGTATTTT CASNRPGDTQYF
- TRBJ2-4 - TRBV20-1 TGCAGTGCTAGAGACAATCCCGGACAGATTCAGTACTTC CSARDNPGQIQYF
many TRBJ2-1 TRBD2 TRBV29-1 TGCAGCGCTATACGACTAGCGGGATACAATGAGCAGTTCTTC CSAIRLAGYNEQFF
- TRBJ2-1 TRBD2 TRBV3-1 TGTGCCAGCAGCAAAACTAGCGGGGGAAACAATGAGCAGTTCTTC CASSKTSGGNNEQFF
- TRBJ1-6 - TRBV5-1 TGCGCCAGCAGTTCGGTGGAGGACTCACCCCTCCACTTT CASSSVEDSPLHF
many TRBJ2-5 - TRBV12-3/TRBV12-4 TGTGCCAGCAGCTCCGGTCTGGAGACCCAGTACTTC CASSSGLETQYF
- TRBJ1-1 TRBD1 TRBV18 TGTGCCAGCTCTCACGGACAGGACGCTGAAGCTTTCTTT CASSHGQDAEAFF
- TRBJ1-2 TRBD1 TRBV9 TGTGCCAGCAGCGGACAGGGTGACGGGAGTGGCTACACCTTC CASSGQGDGSGYTF